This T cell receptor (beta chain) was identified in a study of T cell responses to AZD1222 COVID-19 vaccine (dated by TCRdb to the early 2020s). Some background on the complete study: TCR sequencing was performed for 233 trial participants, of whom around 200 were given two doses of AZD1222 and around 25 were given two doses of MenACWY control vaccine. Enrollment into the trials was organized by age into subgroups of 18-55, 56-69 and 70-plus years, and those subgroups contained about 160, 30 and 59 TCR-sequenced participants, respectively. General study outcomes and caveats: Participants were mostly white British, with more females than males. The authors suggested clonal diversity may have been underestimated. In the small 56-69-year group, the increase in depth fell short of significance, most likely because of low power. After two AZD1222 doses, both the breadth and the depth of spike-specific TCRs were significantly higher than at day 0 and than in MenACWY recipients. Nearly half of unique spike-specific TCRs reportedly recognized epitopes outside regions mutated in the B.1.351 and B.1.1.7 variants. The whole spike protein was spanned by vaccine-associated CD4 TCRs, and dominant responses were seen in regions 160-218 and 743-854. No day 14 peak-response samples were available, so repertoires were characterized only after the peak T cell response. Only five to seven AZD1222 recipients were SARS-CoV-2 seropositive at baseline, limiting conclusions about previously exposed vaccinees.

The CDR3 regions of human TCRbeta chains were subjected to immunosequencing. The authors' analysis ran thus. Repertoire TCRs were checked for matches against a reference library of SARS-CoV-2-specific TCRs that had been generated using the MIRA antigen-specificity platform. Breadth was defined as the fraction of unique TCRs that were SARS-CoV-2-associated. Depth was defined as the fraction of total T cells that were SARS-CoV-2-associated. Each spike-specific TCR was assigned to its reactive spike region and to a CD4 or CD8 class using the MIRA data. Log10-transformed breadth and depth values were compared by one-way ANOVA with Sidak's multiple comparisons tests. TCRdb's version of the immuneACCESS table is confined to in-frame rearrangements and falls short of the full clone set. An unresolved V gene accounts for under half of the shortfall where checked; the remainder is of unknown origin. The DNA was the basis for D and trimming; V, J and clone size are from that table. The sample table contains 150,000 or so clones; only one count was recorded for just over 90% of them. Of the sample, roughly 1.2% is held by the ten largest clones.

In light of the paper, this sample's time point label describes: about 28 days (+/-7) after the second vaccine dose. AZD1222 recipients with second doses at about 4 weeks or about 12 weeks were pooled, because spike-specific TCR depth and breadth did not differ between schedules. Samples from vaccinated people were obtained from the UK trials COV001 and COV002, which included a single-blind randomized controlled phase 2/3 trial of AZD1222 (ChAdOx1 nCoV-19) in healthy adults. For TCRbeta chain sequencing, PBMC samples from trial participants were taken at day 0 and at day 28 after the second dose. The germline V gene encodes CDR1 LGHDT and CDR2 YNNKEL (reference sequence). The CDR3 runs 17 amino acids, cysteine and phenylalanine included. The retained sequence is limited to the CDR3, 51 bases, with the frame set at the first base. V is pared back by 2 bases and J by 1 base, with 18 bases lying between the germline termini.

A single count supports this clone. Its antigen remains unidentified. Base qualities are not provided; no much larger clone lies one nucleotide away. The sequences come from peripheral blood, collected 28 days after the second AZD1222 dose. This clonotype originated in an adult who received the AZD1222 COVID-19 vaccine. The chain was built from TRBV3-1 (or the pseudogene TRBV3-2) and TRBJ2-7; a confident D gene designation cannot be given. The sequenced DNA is TGTGCCAGCAGCCAACCATCGTGGGGTCCGGATTCCTACGAGCAGTACTTC. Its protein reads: CASSQPSWGPDSYEQYF.